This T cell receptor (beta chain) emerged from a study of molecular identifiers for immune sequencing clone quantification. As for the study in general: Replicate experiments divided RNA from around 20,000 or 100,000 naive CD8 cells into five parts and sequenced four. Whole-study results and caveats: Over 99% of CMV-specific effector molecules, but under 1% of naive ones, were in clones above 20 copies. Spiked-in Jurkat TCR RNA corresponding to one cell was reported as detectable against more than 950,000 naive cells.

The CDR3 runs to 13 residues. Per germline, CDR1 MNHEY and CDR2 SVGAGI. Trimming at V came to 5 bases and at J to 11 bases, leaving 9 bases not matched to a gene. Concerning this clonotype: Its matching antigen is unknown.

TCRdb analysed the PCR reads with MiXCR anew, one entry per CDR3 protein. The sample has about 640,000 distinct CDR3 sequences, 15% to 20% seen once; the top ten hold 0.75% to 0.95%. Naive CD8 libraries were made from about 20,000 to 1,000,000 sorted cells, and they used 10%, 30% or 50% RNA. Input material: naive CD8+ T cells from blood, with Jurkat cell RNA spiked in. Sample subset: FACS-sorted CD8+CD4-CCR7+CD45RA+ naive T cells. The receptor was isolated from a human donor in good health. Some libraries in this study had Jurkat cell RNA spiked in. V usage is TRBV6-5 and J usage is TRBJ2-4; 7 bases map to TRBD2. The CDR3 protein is CASSPPGLSFQYF. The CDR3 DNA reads TGTGCCAGCAGTCCACCGGGACTATCATTTCAGTACTTC.